Shown below are 6 T cell receptor beta chains from a single sample sequenced in a study of Ad26.COV2.S vaccination and SARS-CoV-2 variants. Treatment here: some 20 received Ad26.COV2.S at low or high dose, single or two shots; 5 received placebo; per-sample allocation not given. It was on day 63 after the first vaccine or placebo injection that samples were taken. Clones were sequenced by immunoSEQ multiplex PCR, and TCRdb holds only the in-frame ones, with some missing. The sample holds roughly 270,000 clones; more than 70% are singletons and the top ten take about 3.1%. The sequenced sample was peripheral blood, obtained in a trial of Ad26.COV2.S vaccine versus placebo. These receptors originate from a person aged 18-65 years who received the Ad26.COV2.S COVID-19 vaccine or a placebo.

The rearrangement uses TRBV12-3 or TRBV12-4 and TRBJ1-1; no clear D. V lost 3 bases and J 7 bases, leaving 12 bases between the germline ends. There are 13 residues in the CDR3. DNA for the CDR3: TGTGCCAGCAGTTTTCGCAGTCCTGGTGAAGCTTTCTTT. As protein: CASSFRSPGEAFF.

This clone was found once. This chain links TRBV11-2 with TRBJ2-7; weak D call: TRBD1 (6 bases). V lost 7 bases, J lost 5 bases, and 21 bases lay in between. The CDR3 is 15 residues long. Germline CDR1 is SGHAT and CDR2 is FQNNGV. This chain's CDR3 is CASTPTRTGNNEQYF. DNA of the CDR3: TGTGCCAGCACCCCTACCAGAACAGGGAATAACGAGCAGTACTTC.

This clone has only one observation. The rearrangement uses TRBV11-2 and TRBJ1-3; a possible D gene is TRBD1 (5 bases). Germline V gives CDR1 SGHAT, CDR2 FQNNGV. V lost 5 bases and J 9 bases, leaving 17 bases between the germline ends. The CDR3 is made up of 14 amino acids. The CDR3, as DNA: TGTGCCAGCAGCCGATCAGGGAGGGGAGGCACCATATATTTT. Translated: CASSRSGRGGTIYF. Supplemented by reference TRBV11-2 and TRBJ1-3, the full variable domain reads EAGVAQSPRYKIIEKRQSVAFWCNPISGHATLYWYQQILGQGPKLLIQFQNNGVVDDSQLPKDRFSAERLKGVDSTLKIQPAKLEDSAVYLCASSRSGRGGTIYFGEGSWLTVV.

The V gene is TRBV20-1, the J gene TRBJ2-7; 7 positions agree with TRBD2. The CDR3 covers 14 residues. From germline, CDR1 is DFQATT and CDR2 SNEGSKA (reference sequence). Trimming removed 3 bases from V and 1 base from J; junction bases left unmatched: 6. CDR3 sequence reads: CSASLGLLSYEQYF. In DNA, the CDR3 is TGCAGTGCTAGTTTGGGACTATTGTCCTACGAGCAGTACTTC.

The chain joins TRBV18 to TRBJ1-1, with 8 nucleotides matching TRBD1. Per the germline V gene, CDR1 is KGHSH and CDR2 is LQKENI. The V segment lost 3 bases and the J segment 0 bases; nucleotides outside the gene matches: 6. CDR3 length equals 16 residues. This chain's CDR3 is CASSPRQGTVNTEAFF. The CDR3 DNA follows: TGTGCCAGCTCACCGCGACAGGGGACGGTGAACACTGAAGCTTTCTTT.

The sample holds one count of this clone. The V call is TRBV7-9, the J call TRBJ2-1; D gene uncertain. Germline V gives CDR1 SEHNR, CDR2 FQNEAQ (reference sequence). The CDR3 is 16 amino acids. With 1 base removed from V and 5 bases from J, the gap between germline ends came to 15 bases. The CDR3 coding sequence is TGTGCCAGCAGCTTAGGGAATCTGGGTGGCCACAATGAGCAGTTCTTC. As protein: CASSLGNLGGHNEQFF.